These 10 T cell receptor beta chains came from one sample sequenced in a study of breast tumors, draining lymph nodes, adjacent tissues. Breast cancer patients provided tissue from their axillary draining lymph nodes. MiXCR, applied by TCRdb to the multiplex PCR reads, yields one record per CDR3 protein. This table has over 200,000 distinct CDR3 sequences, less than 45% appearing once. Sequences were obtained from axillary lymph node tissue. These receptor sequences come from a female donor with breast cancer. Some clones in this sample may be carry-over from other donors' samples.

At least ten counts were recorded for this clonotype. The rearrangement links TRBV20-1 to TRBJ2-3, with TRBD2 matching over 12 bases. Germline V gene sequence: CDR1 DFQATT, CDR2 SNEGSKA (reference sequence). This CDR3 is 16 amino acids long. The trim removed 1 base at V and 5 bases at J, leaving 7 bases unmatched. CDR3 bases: TGCAGTGCTAGAGTTCTAGCGGGAGGGCCGTTAGATACGCAGTATTTT. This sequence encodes CSARVLAGGPLDTQYF.

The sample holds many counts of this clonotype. The CDR3 sequence is CASTDWGNEQYF. As DNA, the CDR3 is TGTGCCAGCACCGACTGGGGGAATGAGCAGTACTTC. J is TRBJ2-7 and V is TRBV11-2; D tentatively fits TRBD1 or TRBD2 (5 bases each). The V gene lost 7 bases and the J gene lost 7 bases, with 14 bases spanning the gap. The CDR3 has 12 amino acids. CDR1 is SGHAT and CDR2 is FQNNGV in the germline V gene.

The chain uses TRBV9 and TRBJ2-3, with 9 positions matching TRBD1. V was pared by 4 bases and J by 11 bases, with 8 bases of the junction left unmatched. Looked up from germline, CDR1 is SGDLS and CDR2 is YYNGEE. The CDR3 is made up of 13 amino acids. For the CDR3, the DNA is TGTGCCAGCAGCCTTAGTTGGGACAGGGAGCAGTATTTT. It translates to CASSLSWDREQYF.

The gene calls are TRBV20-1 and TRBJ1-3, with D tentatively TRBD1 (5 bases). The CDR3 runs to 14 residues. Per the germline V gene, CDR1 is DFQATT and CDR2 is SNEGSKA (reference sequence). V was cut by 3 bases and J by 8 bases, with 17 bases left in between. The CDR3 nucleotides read TGCAGTGCTAGTAAGGGACTCTATGGCTACACCATATATTTT. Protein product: CSASKGLYGYTIYF.

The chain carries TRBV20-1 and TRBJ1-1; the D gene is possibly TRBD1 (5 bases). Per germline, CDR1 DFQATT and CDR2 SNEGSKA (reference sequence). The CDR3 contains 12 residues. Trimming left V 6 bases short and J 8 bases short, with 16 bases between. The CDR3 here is CSAREGELEAFF. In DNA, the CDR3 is TGCAGTGCCCGCGAAGGGGAATTGGAAGCTTTCTTT.

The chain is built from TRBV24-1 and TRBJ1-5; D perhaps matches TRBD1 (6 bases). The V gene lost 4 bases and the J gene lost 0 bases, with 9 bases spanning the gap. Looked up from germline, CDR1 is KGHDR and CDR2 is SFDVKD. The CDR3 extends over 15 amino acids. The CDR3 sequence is CATSESRGSNQPQHF. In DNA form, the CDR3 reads TGTGCCACCAGTGAGAGCAGGGGTAGCAATCAGCCCCAGCATTTT.

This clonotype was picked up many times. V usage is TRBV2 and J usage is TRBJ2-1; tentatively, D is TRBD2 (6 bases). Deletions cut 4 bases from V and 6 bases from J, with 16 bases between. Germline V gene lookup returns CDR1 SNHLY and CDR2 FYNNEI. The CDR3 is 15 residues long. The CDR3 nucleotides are TGTGCCAGCAGTGTAGGGCTAGCGCCTTTCAATGAGCAGTTCTTC. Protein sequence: CASSVGLAPFNEQFF. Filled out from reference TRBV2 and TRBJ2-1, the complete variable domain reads EPEVTQTPSHQVTQMGQEVILRCVPISNHLYFYWYRQILGQKVEFLVSFYNNEISEKSEIFDDQFSVERPDGSNFTLKIRSTKLEDSAMYFCASSVGLAPFNEQFFGPGTRLTVL.

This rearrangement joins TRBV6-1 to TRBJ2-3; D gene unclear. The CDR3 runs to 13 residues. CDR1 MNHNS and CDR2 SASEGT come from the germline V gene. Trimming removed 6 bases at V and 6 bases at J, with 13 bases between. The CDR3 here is CASSAQWPDTQYF. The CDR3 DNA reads TGTGCCAGCAGCGCTCAATGGCCGGATACGCAGTATTTT.

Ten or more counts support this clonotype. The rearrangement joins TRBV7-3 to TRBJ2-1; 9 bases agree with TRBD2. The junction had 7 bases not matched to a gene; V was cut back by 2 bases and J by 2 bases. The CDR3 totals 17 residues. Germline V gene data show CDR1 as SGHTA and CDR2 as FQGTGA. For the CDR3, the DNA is TGTGCCAGCAGCTTAGGTATAGCGGGAGTCACCTACAATGAGCAGTTCTTC. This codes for CASSLGIAGVTYNEQFF. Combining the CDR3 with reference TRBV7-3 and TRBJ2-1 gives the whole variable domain GAGVSQTPSNKVTEKGKYVELRCDPISGHTALYWYRQSLGQGPEFLIYFQGTGAADDSGLPNDRFFAVRPEGSVSTLKIQRTERGDSAVYLCASSLGIAGVTYNEQFFGPGTRLTVL.

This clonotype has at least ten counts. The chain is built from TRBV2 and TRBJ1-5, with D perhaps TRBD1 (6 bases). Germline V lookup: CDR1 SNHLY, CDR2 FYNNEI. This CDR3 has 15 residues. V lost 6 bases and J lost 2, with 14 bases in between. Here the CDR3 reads CASRAEGGGNQPQHF. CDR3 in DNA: TGTGCCAGCAGGGCAGAGGGGGGTGGCAATCAGCCCCAGCATTTT.